The 21 T cell receptor beta chains in this list originate from one sample, sequenced in a study of shared clonotypes between healthy human individuals. The repertoire was sequenced with immunoSEQ multiplex PCR; TCRdb's copy has only in-frame clones and lacks some. The sample lists millions of clones; just over 90% were seen once. It was CD45RO-negative cells, positively selected for CCR7, that made up naive CD8 cells, with terminally differentiated effector memory CD45RA+ cells excluded. The material sequenced was naive CD8+ T cells from PBMCs. These TCRs come from a man younger than 35 in good health. Some clones in this sample may be carry-over from other donors' samples.

V is TRBV4-1 and J is TRBJ2-7, with D tentatively TRBD2 (5 bases). Per germline, CDR1 MGHRA and CDR2 YSYEKL. This CDR3 has 16 amino acids. The germline V and J ends were trimmed by 0 bases and 7 bases, with 19 bases remaining between them. The CDR3 coding sequence is TGCGCCAGCAGCCAAGACCTTAGCGTCTCATCGGGGGAGCAGTACTTC. Its translation: CASSQDLSVSSGEQYF.

This chain connects TRBV7-9 to TRBJ2-6; D call uncertain. Between the trimmed V and J ends, which lost 4 bases and 0 bases, there was a span of 19 bases. Germline V lookup: CDR1 SEHNR, CDR2 FQNEAQ (reference sequence). The CDR3 is 19 residues long. Here the CDR3 DNA reads TGTGCCAGCAGCTCCTACACAATTTCCCAGACCTCTGGGGCCAACGTCCTGACTTTC. The encoded protein is CASSSYTISQTSGANVLTF.

V and J are TRBV27 and TRBJ2-6, with D hard to call. Germline CDR1 reads MNHEY; CDR2 reads SMNVEV (reference sequence). The V end was cut by 5 bases, the J end by 0 bases, with 17 bases between. The CDR3 spans 18 residues. The CDR3 sequence: CASSGLVGILSGANVLTF. The CDR3 DNA reads TGTGCCAGCAGTGGTTTAGTTGGGATTCTCTCTGGGGCCAACGTCCTGACTTTC.

This chain uses TRBV10-2 with TRBJ1-2; a possible D gene is TRBD1 (5 bases). The CDR3 length is 16 residues. CDR1 and CDR2 (germline): WSHSY, SAAADI. V lost 6 bases, J lost 3 bases, and 20 bases lay in between. DNA for the CDR3: TGCGCCAGCAGAACCGGGACCGTCTCTCTCGACTATGGCTACACCTTC. Its protein product is CASRTGTVSLDYGYTF.

V is TRBV7-9 and J is TRBJ1-2; 7 bases are shared with TRBD1. J lost 6 bases, V lost 1 base, and 11 bases had no gene match. The CDR3 is made up of 16 amino acids. Germline-derived CDR1 and CDR2 are SEHNR and FQNEAQ (reference sequence). The CDR3 sequence: CASSLGRQGPSDGYTF. The CDR3 bases are TGTGCCAGCAGCTTAGGTAGACAGGGACCTAGCGATGGCTACACCTTC.

Concerning this clone: Other nucleotide sequences in the sample specify the same CDR3. The chain has TRBV11-1 and TRBJ2-7; the D is unclear. V was pared by 2 bases and J by 1 base, with 6 bases between. The germline V gene has CDR1 SGHAT and CDR2 FQDESV (reference sequence). This CDR3 has 13 residues. The CDR3 reads CASSLLESYEQYF. Here the CDR3 DNA reads TGTGCCAGCAGCTTACTCGAATCCTACGAGCAGTACTTC. The full variable domain, with the rest looked up from reference TRBV11-1 and TRBJ2-7, is EAEVAQSPRYKITEKSQAVAFWCDPISGHATLYWYRQILGQGPELLVQFQDESVVDDSQLPKDRFSAERLKGVDSTLKIQPAELGDSAMYLCASSLLESYEQYFGPGTRLTVT.

The chain links TRBV30 to TRBJ1-2, with 12 bases that match TRBD1. CDR3 length equals 14 residues. The germline V gene has CDR1 GTSNPN and CDR2 SVGIG (reference sequence). V lost 4 bases, J lost 7 bases, and 7 bases stayed unmatched. CDR3 amino acids: CAWTPGQGAGGYTF. The CDR3 coding sequence is TGTGCCTGGACTCCGGGACAGGGGGCTGGTGGCTACACCTTC.

Note on this clone: Sequence at one end of the junction differs from germline and may be a read error. V is TRBV11-2 and J is TRBJ1-1; weak D call: TRBD1 (5 bases). The CDR3 is 13 residues long. Per the germline V gene, CDR1 is SGHAT and CDR2 is FQNNGV. The CDR3 region is CASSRGLKTEAFF. In DNA form, the CDR3 reads TGTGCCAGCAGCCGGGGACTGAAAACTGAAGCTTTCTTT.

The count of this clone is one. V and J are TRBV7-8 and TRBJ2-6; TRBD1 might be the D (5 bases). The CDR3 is 16 residues long. CDR1 is SGHVS, CDR2 FQNEAQ, per germline. V shed 1 base and J shed 0 bases, with 7 bases lying between them. CDR3 residues: CASSLGRVSGANVLTF. CDR3 sequence (DNA): TGTGCCAGCAGCTTAGGCAGGGTCTCTGGGGCCAACGTCCTGACTTTC.

The V and J genes are TRBV19 and TRBJ1-2; possibly TRBD1 for D (6 bases). Germline CDR1 and CDR2: LNHDA and SQIVND (reference sequence). This CDR3 comprises 14 residues. The V gene lost 4 bases and the J gene lost 4 bases, with 13 bases spanning the gap. The CDR3 bases are TGTGCCAGTAGTACTCGGACAGACTTCTATGGCTACACCTTC. This sequence encodes CASSTRTDFYGYTF.

The genes are TRBV19 and TRBJ2-5; possibly TRBD1 for D (6 bases). The CDR3 covers 12 residues. Germline values: CDR1 LNHDA, CDR2 SQIVND (reference sequence). V was trimmed by 3 bases and J by 5 bases, leaving 7 bases between them. The CDR3 sequence: CASSIQGETQYF. CDR3 coding DNA: TGTGCCAGTAGTATCCAGGGGGAGACCCAGTACTTC.

CDR3 sequence reads: CASSRILACGNMSNEQFF. The CDR3 coding sequence is TGCGCCAGCAGCCGAATCCTAGCTTGCGGGAACATGTCCAATGAGCAGTTCTTC. The genes are TRBV4-3 and TRBJ2-1; possibly TRBD2 for D (6 bases). Germline loops: CDR1 LGHNA, CDR2 YSLEER. V gave up 4 bases and J gave up 6 bases, with 25 bases separating them. This CDR3 region has 18 residues.

V and J are TRBV7-9 and TRBJ2-1; the D is unclear. CDR3 size: 13 residues. The germline V gene has CDR1 SEHNR and CDR2 FQNEAQ (reference sequence). V was clipped by 5 bases and J by 7 bases, with 12 bases between them. The CDR3 sequence: CASSGRPENEQFF. DNA of the CDR3: TGTGCCAGCAGCGGTCGACCGGAGAATGAGCAGTTCTTC.

This rearrangement joins TRBV2 to TRBJ1-4; D may be TRBD1 (5 bases). Germline values: CDR1 SNHLY, CDR2 FYNNEI. This CDR3 has 17 residues. The V end lost 6 bases, the J end lost 8 bases, and 25 bases lay between the germline ends. Here the CDR3 reads CASRSWDPRPGREKLFF. For the CDR3, the DNA is TGTGCCAGCAGGTCCTGGGACCCCCGGCCAGGTAGAGAAAAACTGTTTTTT.

The rearrangement uses TRBV21-1 and TRBJ2-7; whether TRBD1, the table's D call, matches the DNA was not checked. TRBV21-1 is annotated as a pseudogene. CDR3 length: 12 residues. CDR3 nucleotides: TGTGCCGGGGGGACAGGGGCCTACGAGCAGTACTTC. It translates to CAGGTGAYEQYF.

About this clone itself: The same CDR3 can be traced to other DNA sequences in this sample. The chain carries TRBV10-3 and TRBJ1-5; 7 positions agree with TRBD1. V lost 6 bases and J lost 4; bases outside the gene matches: 6. Germline V CDR1 and CDR2: ENHRY, SYGVKD. This CDR3 is built from 14 residues. The CDR3 region is CAISEGAGNQPQHF. In nucleotides, the CDR3 is TGTGCCATCAGCGAGGGGGCGGGAAATCAGCCCCAGCATTTT.

The chain employs TRBV25-1 and TRBJ1-2; D is uncertain. CDR1 is MGHDK and CDR2 is SYGVNS in the germline V gene. Trimming cost V 3 bases and J 4 bases, with 6 bases left between them. The CDR3 totals 12 residues. The CDR3 sequence: CASSEIGYGYTF. In nucleotides, the CDR3 is TGTGCCAGCAGTGAGATTGGCTATGGCTACACCTTC.

This clone was recorded once. V gene TRBV30 combines with J gene TRBJ2-1, with 13 bases matching TRBD2. J was trimmed by 3 bases and V by 8 bases; bases with no gene match: 16. This CDR3 comprises 18 residues. CDR1 and CDR2 from the germline V gene are GTSNPN and SVGIG (reference sequence). The CDR3 loop is CAQHTPGTSGIFYNEQFF. In DNA form, the CDR3 reads TGTGCCCAACATACTCCCGGGACTAGCGGGATCTTCTACAATGAGCAGTTCTTC.

The V gene is TRBV5-6, the J gene TRBJ1-1; TRBD1 matches 7 bases. Germline lookup yields CDR1 SGHDT and CDR2 YYEEEE. This CDR3 spans 14 amino acids. V shed 0 bases and J 3 bases; nucleotides not matched to a gene: 2. CDR3 nucleotides: TGTGCCAGCAGCTTGGGGACAGGTCACACTGAAGCTTTCTTT. As protein: CASSLGTGHTEAFF. The complete variable domain, with remaining parts taken from reference TRBV5-6 and TRBJ1-1, reads DAGVTQSPTHLIKTRGQQVTLRCSPKSGHDTVSWYQQALGQGPQFIFQYYEEEERQRGNFPDRFSGHQFPNYSSELNVNALLLGDSALYLCASSLGTGHTEAFFGQGTRLTVV.

The CDR3 spells CAWSAVIGYEQYF. The CDR3 bases are TGTGCCTGGAGCGCCGTTATCGGCTACGAGCAGTACTTC. The chain carries TRBV30 and TRBJ2-7, with D hard to call. V shed 3 bases and J shed 3 bases, with 12 bases lying between them. Germline assignment: CDR1 GTSNPN and CDR2 SVGIG (reference sequence). CDR3 length: 13 residues.

V and J are TRBV4-1 and TRBJ2-3; D not resolved. Germline-derived CDR1 and CDR2 are MGHRA and YSYEKL. V was cut by 0 bases and J by 6 bases, with 16 bases left in between. The length of the CDR3 is 16 residues. CDR3 nucleotides: TGCGCCAGCAGCCAAGATCGGTCCCCGATTGTGGATACGCAGTATTTT. It translates to CASSQDRSPIVDTQYF.